Each of the 13 T cell receptor beta chains below was sequenced from the same sample in a study of blood T cell repertoires in COVID-19. The data were produced by immunoSEQ multiplex PCR, yet TCRdb's version contains in-frame clones alone and is incomplete. The sample yields hundreds of thousands of clones, roughly 76% seen once. The sample consisted of peripheral blood. The receptors here all came from an elderly woman with COVID-19, enrolled during active disease.

This rearrangement joins TRBV28 to TRBJ1-4, with D possibly being TRBD1 (5 bases). Trimming left V 7 bases short and J 2 bases short, with 14 bases between. The germline V gene encodes CDR1 MDHEN and CDR2 SYDVKM. The CDR3 loop spans 15 amino acids. CDR3 nucleotides: TGTGCCAGCACCCGAAACCGGGGGACTAATGAAAAACTGTTTTTT. It codes for CASTRNRGTNEKLFF.

V is TRBV7-2 and J is TRBJ2-1, with D unresolved. V lost 4 bases, J lost 0 bases, and 10 bases lay in between. Germline CDR1 and CDR2: SGHTA and FQGNSA. The CDR3 has 15 amino acids. CDR3 DNA sequence: TGTGCCAGCAGCTCCTCACCGAGCTCCTACAATGAGCAGTTCTTC. The encoded protein is CASSSSPSSYNEQFF. Filled out from reference TRBV7-2 and TRBJ2-1, the complete variable domain reads GAGVSQSPSNKVTEKGKDVELRCDPISGHTALYWYRQSLGQGLEFLIYFQGNSAPDKSGLPSDRFSAERTGGSVSTLTIQRTQQEDSAVYLCASSSSPSSYNEQFFGPGTRLTVL.

The chain uses TRBV29-1 and TRBJ1-2; D is possibly TRBD1 (5 bases). CDR3 length: 11 amino acids. V was clipped by 5 bases and J by 3 bases, with 7 bases between them. CDR1 is SQVTM, CDR2 ANQGSEA, per germline. CDR3 loop: CSVRRDYGYTF. The CDR3 nucleotides are TGCAGCGTTCGCAGGGACTATGGCTACACCTTC.

The chain recombines TRBV5-6 with TRBJ1-1; D perhaps matches TRBD1 (6 bases). This CDR3 is built from 18 residues. Per germline, CDR1 SGHDT and CDR2 YYEEEE. V dropped 6 bases and J dropped 4 bases, with 28 bases sitting between them. In nucleotides, the CDR3 is TGTGCCAGCAACCTCGGCGGCAGGGGAAGTATATACGGCACTGAAGCTTTCTTT. As protein: CASNLGGRGSIYGTEAFF.

The rearrangement joins TRBV3-1 (or the pseudogene TRBV3-2) to TRBJ2-1; unclear D gene. The CDR3 sequence is 12 residues long. Germline assignment: CDR1 LGHDT and CDR2 YNNKEL (reference sequence). Trimming took off 4 bases at V and 15 bases at J, with 16 bases between the two ends. CDR3 DNA sequence: TGTGCCAGCAGCCGAGAAGGAAGCGTACCGTTCTTC. This sequence encodes CASSREGSVPFF.

This clone has a handful of counts. V is TRBV19 and J is TRBJ1-2; 7 bases match TRBD1. Germline V lookup: CDR1 LNHDA, CDR2 SQIVND (reference sequence). The V segment lost 9 bases and the J segment 4 bases; nucleotides outside the gene matches: 8. The CDR3 sequence is 13 residues long. The CDR3 spells CASGTEPFYGYTF. The CDR3 DNA reads TGTGCCAGCGGGACAGAACCTTTCTATGGCTACACCTTC.

The CDR3 region is CASRNRVYGNQPQHF. CDR3 nucleotides: TGTGCCAGTAGAAACAGGGTCTATGGCAATCAGCCCCAGCATTTT. The genes are TRBV19 and TRBJ1-5; possible D gene TRBD1, 6 bases. The CDR3 sequence is 15 residues long. Germline V gives CDR1 LNHDA, CDR2 SQIVND (reference sequence). V lost 6 bases and J lost 2, with 14 bases in between.

The chain is built from TRBV27 and TRBJ2-3, with TRBD2 identical over 8 bases. Germline-derived CDR1 and CDR2 are MNHEY and SMNVEV (reference sequence). CDR3 length: 14 residues. J gave up 7 bases and V 5 bases, and 8 bases lay outside the gene matches. The CDR3 is CASSRAGEGNTQYF. In nucleotides, the CDR3 is TGTGCCAGCAGTCGAGCGGGAGAGGGAAATACGCAGTATTTT.

This clone was counted a single time. The chain couples TRBV4-2 to TRBJ2-5; 7 bases agree with TRBD1. Germline lookup yields CDR1 LGHNA and CDR2 YNFKEQ. The V segment lost 5 bases and the J segment 5 bases; nucleotides outside the gene matches: 8. This CDR3 spans 14 amino acids. The CDR3: CASSLQGSGETQYF. DNA for the CDR3: TGTGCCAGCAGCTTACAGGGGTCGGGGGAGACCCAGTACTTC.

The chain joins TRBV6-1 to TRBJ1-4, with D possibly TRBD1 on 5 matching bases. The CDR3 has 16 amino acids. Trimming took 0 bases from V and 3 from J, leaving 11 bases between them. Germline CDR1 is MNHNS and CDR2 is SASEGT. CDR3 residues: CASSEAQGIANEKLFF. CDR3 bases: TGTGCCAGCAGTGAAGCTCAGGGTATAGCTAATGAAAAACTGTTTTTT.

The chain recombines TRBV7-9 with TRBJ2-3; 7 bases line up with TRBD2. Germline assignment: CDR1 SEHNR and CDR2 FQNEAQ (reference sequence). The CDR3 totals 15 residues. V shed 1 base, J shed 6 bases, and the junction held 7 bases outside the gene matches. This CDR3 reads CASSLGLAVSDTQYF. DNA for the CDR3: TGTGCCAGCAGCTTAGGTCTAGCGGTTAGTGATACGCAGTATTTT.

The count of this clone is one. The chain recombines TRBV2 with TRBJ2-1; 7 positions match TRBD1. The V gene end was trimmed by 11 bases and the J gene end by 0 bases; junction bases not matched to a gene: 4. There are 13 residues in the CDR3. The germline gives CDR1 SNHLY, CDR2 FYNNEI. DNA of the CDR3: TGTGCCGAGGGGGCCGGCTCCTACAATGAGCAGTTCTTC. It yields the protein CAEGAGSYNEQFF.

The genes are TRBV27 and TRBJ2-7; the D gene is possibly TRBD2 (5 bases). The ends were cut back, 6 bases at V and 4 bases at J, with 16 bases in the middle. Germline V gives CDR1 MNHEY, CDR2 SMNVEV (reference sequence). The length of the CDR3 is 14 residues. In nucleotides, the CDR3 is TGTGCCAGCAGAGGGCGGGCTTCCTTTTACGAGCAGTACTTC. Protein product: CASRGRASFYEQYF.